This paragraph covers one TCR beta chain sequence. The antigen is undetermined. The data were taken from a study of identical twins. Study conclusions and caveats: Insertions were reduced in abundant cord blood beta clonotypes but not in memory repertoires.

One entry per CDR3 protein results from TCRdb running MiXCR on the 5' RACE reads. The repertoire has 600,000 to 850,000 distinct CDR3 sequences, 18% of them found once; the top ten carry 10% to 15%. The same sample was also used in a study of T cells expressing NK-cell markers. That study reports: Anti-gamma-delta TCR antibody use in several experiments restricted sorting to alpha-beta TCR T cells. Among several donors, these clonotypes also ranked first in the CD3+CD56-NKG2C+ fraction. The study left the HCMV specificity of expanded NKG2C+ T cell clones unresolved.

Input material: PBMCs. This TCR derives from a woman aged 18-29 years in good health.

CDR3 in amino acids: CASSYGDSTDTQYF. Written as DNA, the CDR3 is TGTGCCAGCAGCTACGGGGACTCCACAGATACGCAGTATTTT. This chain uses TRBV7-9 with TRBJ2-3; TRBD2 might be the D (6 bases). V gave up 4 bases and J gave up 2 bases, with 10 bases separating them. The germline V gene encodes CDR1 SEHNR and CDR2 FQNEAQ (reference sequence). This CDR3 has 14 amino acids. The full variable domain, in which reference TRBV7-9 and TRBJ2-3 provide the parts outside the CDR3, is DTGVSQNPRHKITKRGQNVTFRCDPISEHNRLYWYRQTLGQGPEFLTYFQNEAQLEKSRLLSDRFSAERPKGSFSTLEIQRTEQGDSAMYLCASSYGDSTDTQYFGPGTRLTVL.